This T cell receptor beta chain was retrieved from a study of human T cells and chemical hapten exposure listed by TCRdb under 2021. Some background on the complete study: For sensitization, 2% DPC in acetone was applied to an approximately 2 cm by approximately 2 cm area of upper inner arm skin. Twenty-nine alopecia patients provided blood for TCR sequencing at one to four time points (pre-sensitization, 2, 6 and 24 weeks). Throughout the study period of 20 to 25 weeks, patients also received therapeutic DPC doses to the scalp every week. Libraries were pooled for sequencing, and per-sample TCR yields varied mainly because of small differences in library volumes within the pool. The patient cohort, mostly female, included alopecia areata with under or over 50% scalp involvement, alopecia totalis and alopecia universalis. The study tracked peripheral blood TCR repertoire changes in vivo during primary and secondary sensitization to the hapten diphenylcyclopropenone (DPC) in alopecia patients. Patch testing on the upper back used Finn chambers containing 0.01% DPC, with scoring done after 6 days according to International Contact Dermatitis Research Group standards. Blood samples were taken from patients before sensitization (week 0) and at 2, 6 and about 24 weeks after DPC sensitization. Points the paper makes about the study in general: After repeated subsampling, changes were observed in the strength of the expansion versus patch-test correlation and in the threshold at which the correlation became significant. A positive correlation was found between the number of PT1 expanded TCRs and patch test score, with significance reached at thresholds 8, 16 and 32 but not 4. DPC sensitization did not change how many TCRs were above 1 in 1000 frequency, and no evidence was found of alterations in global repertoire structure. Significantly more large CDR3 similarity clusters were formed by expanded TCRs than by pre-sensitization or healthy control sets, consistent with antigen-driven responses. Because every patient had alopecia, a presumed autoimmune disease, the patients' immune response might differ from that of healthy individuals.

Per the publication, the time point label means: pre-sensitization, week 0. In light of the paper, this sample's treatment or condition label describes: therapeutic diphenylcyclopropenone sensitization with weekly scalp DPC. At every patch-test visit, the blood draw took place before the patch test was put on. Patients were eligible if aged 18 to 70, diagnosed with alopecia and judged suitable for DPC therapy, and pregnant patients were excluded. Unfractionated whole blood was collected in Tempus Blood RNA tubes, and total RNA was extracted from that blood. Receptor amplification or capture employed RACE. TCRdb lists the instrument as NextSeq 500. Library preparation attached unique molecular identifiers to individual cDNA molecules for quantitative, reproducible TCR counting. Each blood RNA sample was used to sequence both TCR alpha and TCR beta chains. In the original analysis: Samples had a median of roughly 99,000 TCRs, with a range from about 23,224 to 750,000. V, J and CDR3 annotation of the TCR reads was performed with the Decombinator software suite. For PS versus PT1 abundance plots, all samples were subsampled to the same number of TCRs (28,000). Expanded TCRs were defined as absent before sensitization and observed at least eight times at the 2-week time point. TCRdb reran the public reads through fastp at Q25 and MiXCR, keeping productive beta chains. Every entry covers one CDR3 protein and lists the most common genes and DNA from its rows. These V and J calls derive from TCRdb rather than the authors' analysis. In this sample the table shows about 110,000 distinct CDR3 sequences, 9% to 15% of which occur a single time. The ten largest clones add up to 1.5% to 2% of the sample.

From the cysteine through the phenylalanine, the CDR3 covers 13 amino acids. The entry retains the CDR3 DNA only, 39 bases that are in frame from base 1. Trimming removed 2 bases from V and 7 bases from J, leaving 8 bases between the germline ends. This clonotype was counted a few times. Its antigen has not been determined. The sample holds no much larger clone one base away, and base qualities are not on file. The chain uses TRBV12-3 or TRBV12-4 and TRBJ1-4; TRBD1 is possibly the D segment (5 matching bases). The source material was whole blood, sampled in connection with sensitization to the hapten diphenylcyclopropenone (DPC). This TCR derives from a woman aged 45-65 years with alopecia areata. Some clones in this sample may be carry-over from other donors' samples. The nucleotides are TGTGCCAGCAGTTTACGGAGGGGTGAAAAACTGTTTTTT. This encodes CASSLRRGEKLFF.